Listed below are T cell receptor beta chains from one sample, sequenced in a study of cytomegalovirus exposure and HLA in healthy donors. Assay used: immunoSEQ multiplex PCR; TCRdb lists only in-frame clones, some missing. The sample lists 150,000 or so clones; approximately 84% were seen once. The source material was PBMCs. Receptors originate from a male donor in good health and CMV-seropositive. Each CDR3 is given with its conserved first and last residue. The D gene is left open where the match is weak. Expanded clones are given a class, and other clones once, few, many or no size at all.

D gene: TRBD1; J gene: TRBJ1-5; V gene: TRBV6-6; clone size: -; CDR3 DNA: TGTGCCAGCAGTTACCCCGGGACAGAAAATCAGCCCCAGCATTTT; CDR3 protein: CASSYPGTENQPQHF
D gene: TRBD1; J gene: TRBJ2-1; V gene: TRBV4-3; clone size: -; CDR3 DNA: TGCGCCAGCAGCCAAGAAGGAAGGGGGCGGAATGAGCAGTTCTTC; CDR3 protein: CASSQEGRGRNEQFF
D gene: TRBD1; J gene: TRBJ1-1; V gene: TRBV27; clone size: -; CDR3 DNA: TGTGCCAGCAGTACCGGACAGGGGTACGGTGAAGCTTTCTTT; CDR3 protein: CASSTGQGYGEAFF
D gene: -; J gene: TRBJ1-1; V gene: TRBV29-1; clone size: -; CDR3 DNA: TGCAGCGTGGGGGGGGACGGTAACACTGAAGCTTTCTTT; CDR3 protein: CSVGGDGNTEAFF
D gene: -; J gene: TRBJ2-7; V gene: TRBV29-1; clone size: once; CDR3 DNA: TGCAGCGTCCCCACCCGGACTGGAAGCTCCTACGAGCAGTACTTC; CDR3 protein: CSVPTRTGSSYEQYF
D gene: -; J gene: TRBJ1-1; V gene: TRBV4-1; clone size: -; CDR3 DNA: TGCGCCAGCAGCCGAGGAGTCAGGGGAACTGAAGCTTTCTTT; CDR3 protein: CASSRGVRGTEAFF
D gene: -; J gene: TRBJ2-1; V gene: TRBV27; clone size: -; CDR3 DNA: TGTGCCAGCAGCCTAGGAAGTGAGCAGTTCTTC; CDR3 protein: CASSLGSEQFF
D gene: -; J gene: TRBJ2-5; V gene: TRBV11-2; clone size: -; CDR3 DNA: TGTGCCAGCAGCCCGCGGGGAGCGGTACAAGAGACCCAGTACTTC; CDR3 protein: CASSPRGAVQETQYF
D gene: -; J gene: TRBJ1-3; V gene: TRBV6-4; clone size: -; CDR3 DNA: TGTGCCAGCAGGGGGGGGACAAGGCTCTCTGGAAACACCATATATTTT; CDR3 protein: CASRGGTRLSGNTIYF
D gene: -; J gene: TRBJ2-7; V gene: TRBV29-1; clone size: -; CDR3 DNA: TGCAGCGCCCAGACCGCGGCCCACTACGAGCAGTACTTC; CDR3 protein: CSAQTAAHYEQYF
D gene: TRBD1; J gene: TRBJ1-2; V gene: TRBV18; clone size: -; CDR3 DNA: TGTGCCAGCTCACCACCGGGACAGAGGAATGGCTACACCTTC; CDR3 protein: CASSPPGQRNGYTF
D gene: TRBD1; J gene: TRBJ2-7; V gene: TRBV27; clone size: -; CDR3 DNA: TGTGCCAGTTCCGGGACAGGTACTCCTAGCTCCTACGAGCAGTACTTC; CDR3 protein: CASSGTGTPSSYEQYF
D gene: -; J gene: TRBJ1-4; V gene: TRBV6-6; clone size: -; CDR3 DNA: TGTGCCAGCAGTATCACAGGGTTCTCGGAAAAACTGTTTTTT; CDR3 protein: CASSITGFSEKLFF
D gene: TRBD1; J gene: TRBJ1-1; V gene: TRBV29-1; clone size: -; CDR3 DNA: TGCAGCGTTGCGGACAGGGGAAACACTGAAGCTTTCTTT; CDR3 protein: CSVADRGNTEAFF
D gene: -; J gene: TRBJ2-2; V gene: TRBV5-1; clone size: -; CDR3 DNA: TGCGCCAGCAGCGACACAGGGAACACCGGGGAGCTGTTTTTT; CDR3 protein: CASSDTGNTGELFF
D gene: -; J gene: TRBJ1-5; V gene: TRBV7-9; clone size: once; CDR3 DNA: TGTTCCAGCAGCCGCGGCACCGATAATCAGCCCCAGCATTTT; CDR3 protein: CSSSRGTDNQPQHF
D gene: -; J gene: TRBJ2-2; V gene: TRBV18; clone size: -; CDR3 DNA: TGTGCCAGCTCATTCACGAGCGGGGAGCTGTTTTTT; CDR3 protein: CASSFTSGELFF
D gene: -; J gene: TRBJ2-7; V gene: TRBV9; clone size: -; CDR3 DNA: TGTGCCAGCAGCGTAGGCCCGGACATAGTTTCCTACGAGCAGTACTTC; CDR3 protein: CASSVGPDIVSYEQYF
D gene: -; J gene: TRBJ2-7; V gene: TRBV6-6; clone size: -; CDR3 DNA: TGTGCCAGCAGTGCGGGACTCCCGGACGAGCAGTACTTC; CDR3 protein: CASSAGLPDEQYF
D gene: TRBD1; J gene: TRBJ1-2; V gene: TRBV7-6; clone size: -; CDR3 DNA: TGTGCCAGCAGCTTCGGACAGGATGGCTACACCTTC; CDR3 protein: CASSFGQDGYTF
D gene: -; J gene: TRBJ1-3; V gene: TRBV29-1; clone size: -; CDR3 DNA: TGCAGCGTTGTGTCAGGGCGTGGAAACACCATATATTTT; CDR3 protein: CSVVSGRGNTIYF
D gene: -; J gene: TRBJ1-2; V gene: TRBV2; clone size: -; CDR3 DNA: TGTGCCAGCAGTGAAAATGGAGCTAACTATGGCTACACCTTC; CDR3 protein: CASSENGANYGYTF
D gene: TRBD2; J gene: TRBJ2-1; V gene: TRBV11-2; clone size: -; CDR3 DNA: TGTGCCAGCAGCTGGGTAGCGGGAGCTGGGAATGAGCAGTTCTTC; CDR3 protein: CASSWVAGAGNEQFF
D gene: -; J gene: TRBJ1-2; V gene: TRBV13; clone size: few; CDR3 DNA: TGTGCCAGCAGCTCCCGCGGCAGCTTCTATGGCTACACCTTC; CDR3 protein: CASSSRGSFYGYTF
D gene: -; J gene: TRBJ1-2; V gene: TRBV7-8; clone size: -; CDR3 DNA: TGTGCCAGCAGCCTCTTTAGTCTGACGGAGTCGCCACTTTATGGCTACACCTTC; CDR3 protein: CASSLFSLTESPLYGYTF
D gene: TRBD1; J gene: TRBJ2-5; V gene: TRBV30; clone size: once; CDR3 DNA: TGTGCTCATCTCCCCCTGGACAGGGCGATCCAAGAGACCCAGTACTTC; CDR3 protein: CAHLPLDRAIQETQYF
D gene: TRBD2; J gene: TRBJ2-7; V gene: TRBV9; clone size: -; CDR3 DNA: TGTGCCTCCCAAGATTACCCCCGGGCTAGCGGGAGGGAAAGCTCCTACGAGCAGTACTTC; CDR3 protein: CASQDYPRASGRESSYEQYF
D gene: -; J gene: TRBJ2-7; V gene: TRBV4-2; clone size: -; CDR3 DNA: TGTGCCAGCAGCCACGACCTTGGCGGGGCAACCTACGAGCAGTACTTC; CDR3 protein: CASSHDLGGATYEQYF
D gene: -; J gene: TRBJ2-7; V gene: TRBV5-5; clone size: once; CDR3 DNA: TGTGCCAGCCGGGACACCGGCTCCTACGAGCAGTACTTC; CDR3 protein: CASRDTGSYEQYF
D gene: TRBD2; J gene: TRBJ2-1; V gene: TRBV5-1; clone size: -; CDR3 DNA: TGCGCCAGCAGCTTACATAGCGGGAGGGCCGATCGAGAGCAGTTCTTC; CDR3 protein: CASSLHSGRADREQFF
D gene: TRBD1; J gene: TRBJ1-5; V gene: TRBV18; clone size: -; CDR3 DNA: TGTGCCAGCTCACAACAGGGGTCCAATCAGCCCCAGCATTTT; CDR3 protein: CASSQQGSNQPQHF
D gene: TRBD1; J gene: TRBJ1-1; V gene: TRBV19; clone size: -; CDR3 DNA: TGTGCCAGTCGCATCGACAGGGCTGATGAAGCTTTCTTT; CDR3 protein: CASRIDRADEAFF
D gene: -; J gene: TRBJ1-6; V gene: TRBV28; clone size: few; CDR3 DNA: TGTGCCAGCAGCAAGGGGGGGGGTATACATTCACCCCTCCACTTT; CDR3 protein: CASSKGGGIHSPLHF
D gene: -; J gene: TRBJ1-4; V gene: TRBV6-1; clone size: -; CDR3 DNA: TGTGCCAGCAGTGGACAGGTGTGGGGTGAAAAACTGTTTTTT; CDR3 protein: CASSGQVWGEKLFF
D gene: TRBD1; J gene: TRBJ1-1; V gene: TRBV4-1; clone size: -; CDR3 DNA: TGCGCCAGCAGCCATACGACAGGGGGGATGAACACTGAAGCTTTCTTT; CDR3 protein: CASSHTTGGMNTEAFF
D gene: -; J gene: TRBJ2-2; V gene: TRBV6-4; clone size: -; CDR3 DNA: TGCGCCAGCAGTGAGAGGACGAACACCGGGGAGCTGTTTTTT; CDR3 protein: CASSERTNTGELFF
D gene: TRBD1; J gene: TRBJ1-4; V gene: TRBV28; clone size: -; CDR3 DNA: TGTGCCAGCAGTTTGGGGGACAGGGGAAATGAAAAACTGTTTTTT; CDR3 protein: CASSLGDRGNEKLFF
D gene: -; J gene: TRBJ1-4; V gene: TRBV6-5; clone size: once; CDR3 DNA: TGTGCCAGCAGGGACACAAATGAAAAACTGTTTTTT; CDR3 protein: CASRDTNEKLFF
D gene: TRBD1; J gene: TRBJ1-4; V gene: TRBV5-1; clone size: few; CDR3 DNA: TGCGCCAGCAGCTCCGGGACAGGGACAACTAATGAAAAACTGTTTTTT; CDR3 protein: CASSSGTGTTNEKLFF
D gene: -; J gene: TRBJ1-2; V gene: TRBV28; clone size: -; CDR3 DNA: TGTGCCAGCAGTTTAAACGGGAGCCCCAAGGATGGCTACACCTTC; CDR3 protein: CASSLNGSPKDGYTF
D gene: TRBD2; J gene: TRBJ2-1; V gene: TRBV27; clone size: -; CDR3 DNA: TGTGCCAGCAGTTTACTAGCGGGAGGCTCGGGGTACAATGAGCAGTTCTTC; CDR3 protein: CASSLLAGGSGYNEQFF
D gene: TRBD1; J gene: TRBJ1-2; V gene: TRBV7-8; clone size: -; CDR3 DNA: TGTGCCAGCGGGCCTCTGGGACAGGGGGCATGGGGTAACTATGGCTACACCTTC; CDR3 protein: CASGPLGQGAWGNYGYTF